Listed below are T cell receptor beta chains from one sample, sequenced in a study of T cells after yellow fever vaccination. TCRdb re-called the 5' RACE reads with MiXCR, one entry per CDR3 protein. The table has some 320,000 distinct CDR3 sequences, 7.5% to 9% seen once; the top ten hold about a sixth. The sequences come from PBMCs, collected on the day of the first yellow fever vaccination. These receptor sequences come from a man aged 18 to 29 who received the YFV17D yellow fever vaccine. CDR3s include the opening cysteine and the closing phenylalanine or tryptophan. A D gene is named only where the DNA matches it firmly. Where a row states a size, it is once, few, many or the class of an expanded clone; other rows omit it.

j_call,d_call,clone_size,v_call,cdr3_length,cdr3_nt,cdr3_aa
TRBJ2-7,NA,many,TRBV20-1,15,TGCAGTGCTAATCCCGGGACGGGGAGCTCCTACGAGCAGTACTTC,CSANPGTGSSYEQYF
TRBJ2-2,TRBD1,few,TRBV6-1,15,TGTGCCAGCCGCGTCGTGACAGGGAGCACCGGGGAGCTGTTTTTT,CASRVVTGSTGELFF
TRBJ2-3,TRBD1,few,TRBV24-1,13,TGTGCCACCAAGGACAGGGTGATCGATACGCAGTATTTT,CATKDRVIDTQYF
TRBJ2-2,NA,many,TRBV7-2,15,TGTGCCAGCAGCCCGGGGGGCCCGGGTACCGGGGAGCTGTTTTTT,CASSPGGPGTGELFF
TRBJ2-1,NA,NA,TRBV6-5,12,TGTGCCAGCAACGACCCCTACAATGAGCAGTTCTTC,CASNDPYNEQFF
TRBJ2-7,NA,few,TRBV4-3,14,TGCGCCAGCAGCCAAGCAACGGAGAGCTACGAGCAGTACTTC,CASSQATESYEQYF
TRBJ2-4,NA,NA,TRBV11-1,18,TGTGCCAGCAGCTTAGGGACGGCAGACATTCTAGCCAAAAACACTCAGTACTTC,CASSLGTADILAKNTQYF
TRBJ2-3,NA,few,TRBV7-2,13,TGTGCCAGCAGCTTATCTTTTCGAGATACGCAGTATTTT,CASSLSFRDTQYF
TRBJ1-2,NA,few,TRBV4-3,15,TGCGCCAGCAGCCAAGATCGCTACCGCCTCTATGGCTACACCTTC,CASSQDRYRLYGYTF
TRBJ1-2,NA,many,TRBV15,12,TGTGCCACCAGCAGAGTAGCGGAACACCACACCTTC,CATSRVAEHHTF
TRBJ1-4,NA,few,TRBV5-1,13,TGCGCCAGCAGCTTGGACGGAGAGGAAAAACTGTTTTTT,CASSLDGEEKLFF
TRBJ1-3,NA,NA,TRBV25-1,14,TGTGCCAGCAGTGAATACAACTCTGGAAACACCATATATTTT,CASSEYNSGNTIYF
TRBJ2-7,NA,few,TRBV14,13,TGTGCCAGCAGCCAGTACAGCTCCTACGAGCAGTACTTC,CASSQYSSYEQYF
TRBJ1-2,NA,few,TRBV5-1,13,TGCGCCAGCAGCCGCCCCGAGAGTGACAGGCGGCATTTC,CASSRPESDRRHF
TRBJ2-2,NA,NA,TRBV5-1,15,TGCGCCAGCAGCCAGTTGGGGTATGGGTCCGGGGAGCTGTTTTTT,CASSQLGYGSGELFF
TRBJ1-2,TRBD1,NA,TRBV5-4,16,TGTGCCAGCAGTGCTCACATTACGGGACAGAACTATGGCTACACCTTC,CASSAHITGQNYGYTF
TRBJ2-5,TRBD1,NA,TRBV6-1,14,TGTGCCAGCAGAGAACCGGACAGGCGGGAGACCCAGTACTTC,CASREPDRRETQYF
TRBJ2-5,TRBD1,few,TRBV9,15,TGTGCCAGCAGCGTAGCTGACAGGGAGTGGGAGACCCAGTACTTC,CASSVADREWETQYF
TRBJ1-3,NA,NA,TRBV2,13,TGTGCCAGCAGTGGGACACCTGGAAACACCATATATTTT,CASSGTPGNTIYF
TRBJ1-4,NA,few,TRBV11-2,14,TGTGCCAGCAGCGCTCAAGCAACTAATGAAAAACTGTTTTTT,CASSAQATNEKLFF
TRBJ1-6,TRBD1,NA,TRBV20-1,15,TGCAGTGCTAGATACCGGACAGGGGCCGATTCACCCCTCCACTTT,CSARYRTGADSPLHF
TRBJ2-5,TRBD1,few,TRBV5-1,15,TGCGCCAGCAGCTTAGATGGACAGGGAATAGAGACCCAGTACTTC,CASSLDGQGIETQYF
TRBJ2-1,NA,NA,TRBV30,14,TGTGCCTGGGGACCCCCCGGGGTGTCGAATGAGCAGTTCTTC,CAWGPPGVSNEQFF
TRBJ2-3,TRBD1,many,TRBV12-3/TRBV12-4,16,TGTGCCAGCAGTTTAGTTCCAGGGGGAAAATCAGATACGCAGTATTTT,CASSLVPGGKSDTQYF
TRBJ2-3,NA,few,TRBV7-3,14,TGTGCCAGCACTACTGACGGATTCACAGATACGCAGTATTTT,CASTTDGFTDTQYF
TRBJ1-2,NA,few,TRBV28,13,TGTGCCAGCAGTGCTGGGGTTGAGTATGGCTACACCTTC,CASSAGVEYGYTF
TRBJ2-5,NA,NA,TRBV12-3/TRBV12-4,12,TGTGCCAGCAGTTTGGGTCAGAGGGACCAGTACTTC,CASSLGQRDQYF
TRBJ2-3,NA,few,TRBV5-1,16,TGCGCCAGCAGCTTAAGGCACACTCGCGCGACAGATACGCAGTATTTT,CASSLRHTRATDTQYF
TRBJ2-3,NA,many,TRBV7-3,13,TGTGCCAGCAGCTTAATGGCATCAGATACGCAGTATTTT,CASSLMASDTQYF
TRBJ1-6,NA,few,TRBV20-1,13,TGCAGTGCCAGCGGGTACTATAATTCACCCCTCCACTTT,CSASGYYNSPLHF
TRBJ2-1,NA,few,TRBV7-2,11,TGTGCCAGCAGCCCATACACTGAGCAGTTCTTC,CASSPYTEQFF
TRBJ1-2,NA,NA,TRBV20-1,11,TGCAGTGCTAGAGACCGGGCGAGCTACACCTTC,CSARDRASYTF
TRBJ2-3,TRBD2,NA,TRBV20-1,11,TGCAGTGCTAGAGCGACTAGCTATCAGTATTTT,CSARATSYQYF
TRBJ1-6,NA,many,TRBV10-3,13,TGTGCCATCAGGGTGGGGGTAGATTCACCCCTCCACTTT,CAIRVGVDSPLHF
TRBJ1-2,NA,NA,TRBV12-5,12,TGTGCTAGTGGTTACCCTAGGGGTGGCTACACCTTC,CASGYPRGGYTF
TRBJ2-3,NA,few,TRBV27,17,TGTGCCAGCAGTTCCCCCATGCGATCGTCGTTGACAGATACGCAGTATTTT,CASSSPMRSSLTDTQYF
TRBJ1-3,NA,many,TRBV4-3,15,TGCGCCAGCAGCCAAGATGGGGCGGATGGAAACACCATATATTTT,CASSQDGADGNTIYF